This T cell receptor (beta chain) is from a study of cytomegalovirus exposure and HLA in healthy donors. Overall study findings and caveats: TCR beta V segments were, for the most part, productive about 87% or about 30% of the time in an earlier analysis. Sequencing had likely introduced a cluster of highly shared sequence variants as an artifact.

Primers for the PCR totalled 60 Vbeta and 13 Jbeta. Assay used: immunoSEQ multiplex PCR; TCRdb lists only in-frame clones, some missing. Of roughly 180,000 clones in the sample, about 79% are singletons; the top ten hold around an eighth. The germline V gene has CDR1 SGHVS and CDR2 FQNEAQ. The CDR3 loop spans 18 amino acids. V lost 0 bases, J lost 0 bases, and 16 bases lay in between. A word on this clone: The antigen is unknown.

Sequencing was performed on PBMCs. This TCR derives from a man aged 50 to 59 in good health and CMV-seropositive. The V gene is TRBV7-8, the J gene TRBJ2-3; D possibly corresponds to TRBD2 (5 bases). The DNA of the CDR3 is TGTGCCAGCAGCTTAGCGGCGGGCTCAGGCCCTAGCACAGATACGCAGTATTTT. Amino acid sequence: CASSLAAGSGPSTDTQYF.